Each of the 29 T cell receptor beta chains below was sequenced from the same sample in a study of blood T cells in healthy people across ages. A second PCR of about 6 to 12 cycles used a sample-barcoded 5' primer and a J-beta primer mix. TCRdb itself ran the 5' RACE reads through MiXCR, one entry per CDR3 protein. The sample has about 780,000 distinct CDR3 sequences, more than 35% seen once. The sequenced sample consisted of blood. These receptors all come from an elderly man in good health.

On this clonotype itself: A much bigger clone sits one base away, suggesting this may be a read error. CDR3 in amino acids: CASSRSGGNSDEQYF. The CDR3 coding sequence is TGCGCCAGCAGCCGGTCGGGCGGTAACTCCGACGAGCAGTACTTC. The V gene is TRBV5-1, the J gene TRBJ2-7; D gene uncertain. CDR1 is SGHRS and CDR2 is YFSETQ in the germline V gene. The length of the CDR3 is 15 residues.

This rearrangement joins TRBV9 to TRBJ2-3, with D perhaps matching TRBD2 (6 bases). The germline V and J ends were trimmed by 2 bases and 6 bases, with 13 bases remaining between them. Per germline, CDR1 SGDLS and CDR2 YYNGEE. The CDR3 length is 14 residues. For the CDR3, the DNA is TGTGCCAGCAGCGTGGTCCCTGGAGGGGATACGCAGTATTTT. Amino acid sequence: CASSVVPGGDTQYF.

Notes on this clonotype: Its ends do not fully match the called genes, so a read error is possible. The rearrangement links TRBV25-1 to TRBJ2-7; 13 bases map to TRBD2. Germline lookup yields CDR1 MGHDK and CDR2 SYGVNS. The CDR3 covers 13 residues. The CDR3 region is CAGRGLAGSEQYF. The CDR3 DNA sequence: TGTGCCGGCAGGGGACTAGCGGGAAGCGAGCAGTACTTC.

The genes are TRBV3-1 and TRBJ2-1; TRBD2 aligns across 14 bases. Germline V gene sequence: CDR1 LGHDT, CDR2 YNNKEL (reference sequence). Trimming cost V 2 bases and J 0 bases; bases outside gene matches: 3. The CDR3 has 18 amino acids. The CDR3 DNA follows: TGTGCCAGCAGCCAATACGGGACTAGCGGGAGCTCCTACAATGAGCAGTTCTTC. Its translation is CASSQYGTSGSSYNEQFF.

The J gene is TRBJ2-7, the V gene TRBV12-3 or TRBV12-4; D gene uncertain. Trimming left V 5 bases short and J 2 bases short, with 7 bases between. The CDR3 is 12 amino acids. The CDR3: CASSVITYEQYF. The DNA for the CDR3 is TGTGCCAGCAGTGTTATAACCTACGAGCAGTACTTC.

This clonotype was detected once. This chain connects TRBV7-2 to TRBJ2-1, with a possible D match to TRBD1 (5 bases). Per the germline V gene, CDR1 is SGHTA and CDR2 is FQGNSA. The V gene lost 5 bases and the J gene lost 1 base, with 12 bases spanning the gap. The CDR3 runs 15 residues. The CDR3 region has the DNA TGTGCCAGCAGCCGGTCCGACAGTTCCTACAATGAGCAGTTCTTC. It codes for CASSRSDSSYNEQFF. The complete variable domain, with remaining parts taken from reference TRBV7-2 and TRBJ2-1, reads GAGVSQSPSNKVTEKGKDVELRCDPISGHTALYWYRQSLGQGLEFLIYFQGNSAPDKSGLPSDRFSAERTGGSVSTLTIQRTQQEDSAVYLCASSRSDSSYNEQFFGPGTRLTVL.

The V and J genes are TRBV5-5 and TRBJ2-5; tentatively, D is TRBD2 (6 bases). The V gene's germline CDR1 is SGHKS and CDR2 YYEKEE (reference sequence). The CDR3 is made up of 13 amino acids. V gave up 6 bases and J gave up 5 bases, with 14 bases separating them. The CDR3 nucleotides are TGTGCCAGCACCCCCGGGACTTCGGAGACCCAGTACTTC. It translates to CASTPGTSETQYF.

On this clonotype itself: At one end the junction does not follow the germline gene, possibly because of a read error. The chain uses TRBV28 and TRBJ2-1; 8 nucleotides agree with TRBD2. CDR3 length: 14 residues. Germline V CDR1 and CDR2: MDHEN, SYDVKM. In nucleotides, the CDR3 is TGTGCCAGCGGTTTAGGGACTAGACGGCATGAGCAGTTCTTC. Translating gives CASGLGTRRHEQFF.

This clonotype was observed many times. The chain is built from TRBV7-2 and TRBJ2-1; D gene unclear. The V end lost 0 bases, the J end lost 6 bases, and 9 bases lay between the germline ends. The CDR3 length is 14 residues. Looked up from germline, CDR1 is SGHTA and CDR2 is FQGNSA. In nucleotides, the CDR3 is TGTGCCAGCAGCTTAGCACCTAGAGTCAATGAGCAGTTCTTC. Translating gives CASSLAPRVNEQFF. The full variable domain, rest sourced from reference TRBV7-2 and TRBJ2-1, is GAGVSQSPSNKVTEKGKDVELRCDPISGHTALYWYRQSLGQGLEFLIYFQGNSAPDKSGLPSDRFSAERTGGSVSTLTIQRTQQEDSAVYLCASSLAPRVNEQFFGPGTRLTVL.

A few counts support this clonotype. This rearrangement joins TRBV28 to TRBJ2-1, with 8 positions matching TRBD2. CDR1 and CDR2 (germline): MDHEN, SYDVKM. CDR3 size: 16 residues. V lost 5 bases, J lost 1 base, and 7 bases stayed unmatched. CDR3 sequence reads: CASSPISGTSYNEQFF. CDR3 DNA sequence: TGTGCCAGCAGTCCAATTAGCGGGACTTCCTACAATGAGCAGTTCTTC.

This chain joins TRBV9 and TRBJ2-7; 8 nucleotides match TRBD1. CDR1 SGDLS and CDR2 YYNGEE come from the germline V gene. V dropped 2 bases and J dropped 6; count of bases not matched to a gene: 10. The CDR3 is made up of 15 amino acids. The CDR3 sequence: CASSVMDRASSEQYF. The CDR3 nucleotides read TGTGCCAGCAGCGTCATGGACAGGGCAAGTTCCGAGCAGTACTTC.

This clonotype was seen repeatedly, ten times or more. This chain uses TRBV20-1 with TRBJ2-3; 9 nucleotides match TRBD1. Germline lookup yields CDR1 DFQATT and CDR2 SNEGSKA (reference sequence). The ends lost 0 bases at V and 3 bases at J; junction bases unmatched: 7. The CDR3 runs 16 residues. The CDR3 nucleotides are TGCAGTGCTAGAGATCAAGGGGACAGGGCGACAGATACGCAGTATTTT. Protein sequence: CSARDQGDRATDTQYF.

This chain connects TRBV20-1 to TRBJ1-1, with TRBD1 as a possible D gene (5 bases). The CDR3 runs to 16 residues. Trimming removed 0 bases from V and 1 base from J, with 15 bases in between. The germline V gene encodes CDR1 DFQATT and CDR2 SNEGSKA (reference sequence). DNA for the CDR3: TGCAGTGCTAGAGATCGGGGGGGTATGAGGAACACTGAAGCTTTCTTT. Amino acids: CSARDRGGMRNTEAFF.

CDR3 nucleotide sequence: TGCGCCAGCAGCCAAAATCTAGGGGGGGCGGGTGGTGAGCAGTTCTTC. Its protein product is CASSQNLGGAGGEQFF. The chain links TRBV4-3 to TRBJ2-1; D perhaps matches TRBD2 (7 bases). V was cut by 2 bases and J by 9 bases, with 20 bases left in between. The CDR3 contains 16 residues. Germline lookup yields CDR1 LGHNA and CDR2 YSLEER.

This clonotype was observed a few times. This chain joins TRBV20-1 and TRBJ2-7, with D perhaps assigned TRBD1 or TRBD2 (6 bases each). Germline V gene data show CDR1 as DFQATT and CDR2 as SNEGSKA (reference sequence). This CDR3 has 14 amino acids. Trimming removed 6 bases at V and 4 bases at J, with 19 bases between. CDR3 bases: TGCAGTGCCGCCCGGGGGCTACCACCTTACGAGCAGTACTTC. Protein: CSAARGLPPYEQYF.

The chain combines TRBV12-3 or TRBV12-4 with TRBJ1-1; D is unclear. The CDR3 is 11 residues long. Between the trimmed V and J ends, which lost 5 bases and 7 bases, there was a span of 8 bases. The CDR3 sequence is CASSRGYEAFF. DNA of the CDR3: TGTGCCAGCAGTCGCGGATATGAAGCTTTCTTT.

This clonotype was seen a few times. This sequence joins TRBV10-3 and TRBJ1-1; tentatively, D is TRBD1 (5 bases). The V gene lost 10 bases and the J gene lost 0 bases, with 18 bases spanning the gap. CDR3 size: 15 residues. Germline values: CDR1 ENHRY, CDR2 SYGVKD. CDR3 residues: CATIRTRGMNTEAFF. The CDR3, as DNA: TGTGCCACCATACGCACCCGGGGGATGAACACTGAAGCTTTCTTT.

This clonotype was found a few times. The chain couples TRBV6-1 to TRBJ2-7, with 7 bases identical to TRBD2. Germline V gene lookup returns CDR1 MNHNS and CDR2 SASEGT. The CDR3 is made up of 17 amino acids. V gave up 8 bases and J gave up 0 bases; unmatched junction bases: 16. The CDR3 nucleotides are TGTGCCAGCTCGCCCGCGGTGAGCGGGACTCGCTCCTACGAGCAGTACTTC. As protein: CASSPAVSGTRSYEQYF.

Points on this clonotype: This sequence may be a read error, since a much larger clone differs from it by one base. This chain links TRBV27 with TRBJ2-7; no definite D call. The V and J ends lost 5 bases and 0 bases respectively, with 11 bases between them. The CDR3 spans 14 residues. In germline, CDR1 is MNHEY, CDR2 SMNVEV (reference sequence). CDR3 in DNA: TGTGCCAGCAGTGTAAGGAGTTACTCCTACGAGCAGTACTTC. Its translation is CASSVRSYSYEQYF.

V and J are TRBV28 and TRBJ2-6, with 8 positions matching TRBD1. Trimming took 6 bases from V and 0 from J; bases not matched to a gene: 4. CDR3 size: 16 residues. CDR1 and CDR2 from the germline V gene are MDHEN and SYDVKM. CDR3 in amino acids: CASRLDRGSGANVLTF. CDR3 DNA sequence: TGTGCCAGCAGGCTCGACAGGGGCTCTGGGGCCAACGTCCTGACTTTC. The full variable domain, with the rest looked up from reference TRBV28 and TRBJ2-6, is DVKVTQSSRYLVKRTGEKVFLECVQDMDHENMFWYRQDPGLGLRLIYFSYDVKMKEKGDIPEGYSVSREKKERFSLILESASTNQTSMYLCASRLDRGSGANVLTFGAGSRLTVL.

In the case of this clonotype: It may be a read error: a sequence one base away is much more abundant. The V gene is TRBV5-1, the J gene TRBJ2-4; D possibly corresponds to TRBD1 (6 bases). Germline V lookup: CDR1 SGHRS, CDR2 YFSETQ. The CDR3 is 16 amino acids. This CDR3 is CASSLGDTIAKNTQYF. Written as DNA, the CDR3 is TGCGCCAGCAGCTTGGGGGACACCATAGCCAAAAACACTCAGTACTTC.

The sample holds many counts of this clonotype. The chain uses TRBV5-5 and TRBJ1-4, with a weak D call TRBD1 (5 bases). Germline CDR1 SGHKS, CDR2 YYEKEE (reference sequence). Trimming cost V 4 bases and J 0 bases, with 10 bases left between them. The CDR3 length is 15 residues. The CDR3 DNA is TGTGCCAGCAGCCCTAGGGGCGCAACTAATGAAAAACTGTTTTTT. Its translation: CASSPRGATNEKLFF.

The J gene is TRBJ1-2, the V gene TRBV14, with a tentative D call TRBD1 (6 bases). V gave up 2 bases and J gave up 2 bases, with 12 bases separating them. CDR3 length: 15 residues. Germline CDR1 reads SGHDN; CDR2 reads FVKESK. The CDR3 is CASSQYAGANYGYTF. The CDR3 DNA is TGTGCCAGCAGCCAATATGCAGGGGCAAACTATGGCTACACCTTC.

This clonotype was detected many times. The rearrangement uses TRBV25-1 and TRBJ2-5; a weak D match, TRBD2 (6 bases). V was cut by 5 bases and J by 1 base, with 11 bases left in between. The CDR3 runs to 14 residues. Looked up from germline, CDR1 is MGHDK and CDR2 is SYGVNS. DNA of the CDR3: TGTGCCAGCAGTAGCGGGCCAGCCCAAGAGACCCAGTACTTC. It yields the protein CASSSGPAQETQYF.

V and J are TRBV6-1 and TRBJ1-1; D possibly corresponds to TRBD1 (6 bases). Germline V gene lookup returns CDR1 MNHNS and CDR2 SASEGT. The CDR3 runs to 18 residues. Trimming took 7 bases from V and 1 from J, leaving 25 bases between them. This CDR3 is CASTLSSGARPWNTEAFF. DNA of the CDR3: TGTGCCAGCACCCTATCGTCGGGGGCGCGACCCTGGAACACTGAAGCTTTCTTT.

The V and J genes are TRBV20-1 and TRBJ2-7, with D perhaps TRBD1 (5 bases). CDR1 is DFQATT, CDR2 SNEGSKA, per germline (reference sequence). This CDR3 spans 14 amino acids. V was trimmed by 6 bases and J by 3 bases, leaving 18 bases between them. Here the CDR3 DNA reads TGCAGTGCGTCCACAGGCAATCTTCACTACGAGCAGTACTTC. It translates to CSASTGNLHYEQYF.

This sequence joins TRBV5-1 and TRBJ1-4; 8 positions agree with TRBD1. Per germline, CDR1 SGHRS and CDR2 YFSETQ. The CDR3 is 15 residues long. V dropped 3 bases and J dropped 8; count of bases not matched to a gene: 9. The CDR3 region is CASSWGTGGVEKLFF. The CDR3 region has the DNA TGCGCCAGCAGCTGGGGGACAGGCGGCGTCGAAAAACTGTTTTTT.

The sample holds a few counts of this clonotype. This may be a read error, as it is one base from a much larger clone. This chain links TRBV29-1 with TRBJ2-3, with D possibly being TRBD2 (5 bases). Germline-derived CDR1 and CDR2 are SQVTM and ANQGSEA. The CDR3 spans 14 residues. DNA of the CDR3: TGCAGCGCTCCTACCCGAGGGAGAGCAGATACGCGGTATTTT. Its protein is CSAPTRGRADTRYF.

This chain connects TRBV12-3 or TRBV12-4 to TRBJ1-4; TRBD1 is a possible D gene (5 bases). Deletions cut 5 bases from V and 4 bases from J, with 11 bases between. CDR3 length: 14 residues. The CDR3 protein is CASSVWGDNEKLFF. CDR3 coding DNA: TGTGCCAGCAGTGTGTGGGGGGATAATGAAAAACTGTTTTTT.